This TCR beta chain is from a study of T cells after yellow fever vaccination. Whole-study results and caveats: A weaker secondary response peaked on day 5, the primary on day 15. Relatively few clonotypes were ones that appeared in both CD4 and CD8 compartments.

TCRdb redid the calling of the 5' RACE reads with MiXCR, one entry per CDR3 protein. The table lists a few hundred thousand distinct CDR3 sequences, roughly 5.6% of them singletons, with less than 3.5% in the top ten. V was trimmed by 2 bases and J by 1 base, leaving 8 bases between them. The CDR3 contains 14 residues. This clonotype was counted ten times or more. Its antigen is not known. The receptor was isolated from a man between 18 and 29 years old who received the YFV17D yellow fever vaccine. Sequenced here: CD4+ T cells sorted from PBMCs, sampled on the day of the yellow fever booster vaccination. V and J are TRBV12-3 or TRBV12-4 and TRBJ2-5; tentatively, D is TRBD1 or TRBD2 (5 bases each). CDR3 sequence reads: CASSLRGVQETQYF. The CDR3 DNA reads as TGTGCCAGCAGTTTACGAGGGGTCCAAGAGACCCAGTACTTC.